This T cell receptor beta chain is from a study of cytomegalovirus exposure and HLA in healthy donors. Overall study results and limits: Subsequent analysis revealed that first-cohort TCR clusters tended to co-occur in the 120 validation repertoires. Among TCR beta chains, those listed as cytomegalovirus-associated numbered around 180.

With respect to this clone: No antigen is known for it.

Germline CDR1 LNHDA, CDR2 SQIVND (reference sequence). CDR3 length: 14 residues. V lost 4 bases, J lost 3 bases, and 1 base stayed unmatched. Sequencing was performed with immunoSEQ multiplex PCR; in TCRdb, only in-frame clones are kept and a portion is missing. The top ten hold more than 0.8% of the sample, which has approximately 71,000 clones, roughly 93% seen once. The chain couples TRBV19 to TRBJ2-5; 11 positions agree with TRBD1. Sequencing was carried out using PBMCs. This receptor was taken from a woman in her late teens or twenties in good health and CMV-seronegative. In nucleotides, the CDR3 is TGTGCCAGTAGTACGGGACAGGGGGAAGAGACCCAGTACTTC. Amino acid sequence: CASSTGQGEETQYF.